This T cell receptor beta chain was obtained from a study of blood T cell repertoires in COVID-19. The overall study: Samples of COVID-19 (acute and convalescent) were obtained from the United States, Italy and Spain. Sample material is recorded as cDNA or gDNA derived from T cells, B-cell-depleted T cells, or PBMCs.

Deletions cut 4 bases from V and 0 bases from J, with 13 bases between. Germline V lookup: CDR1 KGHSH, CDR2 LQKENI. The CDR3 consists of 16 residues. During active infection, Seattle patients enrolled and were then monitored through disease. The table came from immunoSEQ multiplex PCR; TCRdb's copy has only in-frame clones and leaves some out. The sample records 300,000 to 450,000 clones, about 90% being singletons. This clone appeared a few times. The sequence came from a woman aged 55-69 years with COVID-19, enrolled during active disease. The sample taken for sequencing was peripheral blood. The chain joins TRBV18 to TRBJ1-3, with D possibly TRBD1 on 5 matching bases. The CDR3 here is CASSLGTPLSGNTIYF. DNA of the CDR3: TGTGCCAGCTCACTCGGGACTCCGCTCTCTGGAAACACCATATATTTT.